A selection of T cell receptor beta chains follows, all from one sample in a study of blood T cell repertoires in COVID-19. Sequencing used immunoSEQ multiplex PCR; TCRdb keeps in-frame clones, though not all of them. This table has under 200,000 clones, 82% appearing once. The sample taken for sequencing was peripheral blood. The receptors were gathered from a woman aged 55 to 70 with COVID-19, enrolled during active disease. CDR3s include the opening cysteine and the closing phenylalanine or tryptophan. Each record gives: clone size, J gene, D gene, V gene, CDR3 protein, CDR3 DNA. D genes are given only for firm matches. Rows give clone size only sometimes, using once, few, many, or a class for an expanded clone.

clone size: -; J gene: TRBJ2-7; D gene: TRBD2; V gene: TRBV4-2; CDR3 protein: CASSQDEGGLVQIPYEQYF; CDR3 DNA: TGTGCCAGCAGCCAAGATGAGGGGGGACTAGTGCAGATTCCCTACGAGCAGTACTTC
clone size: -; J gene: TRBJ1-1; D gene: -; V gene: TRBV11-2; CDR3 protein: CASSFDSRNTEAFF; CDR3 DNA: TGTGCCAGCAGCTTCGACAGTAGGAACACTGAAGCTTTCTTT
clone size: -; J gene: TRBJ1-4; D gene: -; V gene: TRBV7-2; CDR3 protein: CASSLAGTTNEKLFF; CDR3 DNA: TGTGCCAGCAGCTTAGCCGGGACAACTAATGAAAAACTGTTTTTT
clone size: -; J gene: TRBJ2-1; D gene: -; V gene: TRBV29-1; CDR3 protein: CSVYNRNEQFF; CDR3 DNA: TGCAGCGTTTATAACAGAAATGAGCAGTTCTTC
clone size: -; J gene: TRBJ2-2; D gene: TRBD2; V gene: TRBV4-3; CDR3 protein: CASSQDLAGGYTGELFF; CDR3 DNA: TGCGCCAGCAGCCAAGACCTAGCGGGAGGGTACACCGGGGAGCTGTTTTTT
clone size: -; J gene: TRBJ1-2; D gene: TRBD1; V gene: TRBV7-9; CDR3 protein: CASSPRTGASYGYTF; CDR3 DNA: TGTGCCAGCAGCCCGAGGACAGGGGCTTCCTATGGCTACACCTTC
clone size: -; J gene: TRBJ2-1; D gene: -; V gene: TRBV10-2; CDR3 protein: CASSLSGSYNEQFF; CDR3 DNA: TGCGCCAGCAGTTTAAGCGGTTCCTACAATGAGCAGTTCTTC
clone size: many; J gene: TRBJ2-1; D gene: TRBD2; V gene: TRBV7-8; CDR3 protein: CASSSPGRGRRLNEQFF; CDR3 DNA: TGTGCCAGCAGCTCGCCGGGGCGCGGGAGGAGACTCAATGAGCAGTTCTTC
clone size: once; J gene: TRBJ2-3; D gene: -; V gene: TRBV7-3; CDR3 protein: CASSFYETDTQYF; CDR3 DNA: TGTGCCAGCAGCTTTTATGAGACAGATACGCAGTATTTT
clone size: few; J gene: TRBJ1-2; D gene: TRBD1; V gene: TRBV5-1; CDR3 protein: CASSLWTGVGYGYTF; CDR3 DNA: TGCGCCAGCAGCTTGTGGACAGGGGTAGGGTATGGCTACACCTTC
clone size: once; J gene: TRBJ2-1; D gene: TRBD2; V gene: TRBV30; CDR3 protein: CAWSSSGVYNEQFF; CDR3 DNA: TGTGCCTGGAGTTCGAGCGGGGTCTACAATGAGCAGTTCTTC
clone size: -; J gene: TRBJ1-4; D gene: -; V gene: TRBV6-2/TRBV6-3; CDR3 protein: CASSYPYSFTNEKLFF; CDR3 DNA: TGTGCCAGCAGTTACCCCTACTCGTTCACTAATGAAAAACTGTTTTTT
clone size: -; J gene: TRBJ1-6; D gene: -; V gene: TRBV7-2; CDR3 protein: CASSLGGGYNSPLHF; CDR3 DNA: TGTGCCAGCAGCTTAGGAGGGGGATATAATTCACCCCTCCACTTT
clone size: -; J gene: TRBJ1-1; D gene: TRBD1; V gene: TRBV7-3; CDR3 protein: CASSSRGRGEAFF; CDR3 DNA: TGTGCCAGCAGCTCAAGGGGGCGTGGTGAAGCTTTCTTT
clone size: once; J gene: TRBJ2-2; D gene: TRBD2; V gene: TRBV28; CDR3 protein: CASSLLLAGTNTGELFF; CDR3 DNA: TGTGCCAGCAGTTTATTACTAGCGGGGACTAACACCGGGGAGCTGTTTTTT
clone size: -; J gene: TRBJ2-3; D gene: TRBD2; V gene: TRBV9; CDR3 protein: CASSAPLSSGHTDTQYF; CDR3 DNA: TGTGCCAGCAGCGCTCCTCTCTCTAGCGGGCACACAGATACGCAGTATTTT
clone size: -; J gene: TRBJ2-7; D gene: TRBD2; V gene: TRBV7-2; CDR3 protein: CASSLGPGLAYEQYF; CDR3 DNA: TGTGCCAGCAGCTTAGGGCCGGGACTAGCCTACGAGCAGTACTTC
clone size: -; J gene: TRBJ2-2; D gene: TRBD2; V gene: TRBV28; CDR3 protein: CASSFLVGLGNTGELFF; CDR3 DNA: TGTGCCAGCAGTTTTCTTGTCGGACTAGGGAACACCGGGGAGCTGTTTTTT
clone size: once; J gene: TRBJ1-2; D gene: -; V gene: TRBV9; CDR3 protein: CASSDGTTYYGYTF; CDR3 DNA: TGTGCCAGCAGCGACGGGACAACTTACTATGGCTACACCTTC
clone size: once; J gene: TRBJ1-1; D gene: -; V gene: TRBV5-1; CDR3 protein: CASSPGTTEEAFF; CDR3 DNA: TGCGCCAGCAGCCCAGGGACAACGGAGGAAGCTTTCTTT
clone size: once; J gene: TRBJ2-1; D gene: -; V gene: TRBV18; CDR3 protein: CASSPDGEYNEQFF; CDR3 DNA: TGTGCCAGCTCACCAGACGGGGAGTACAATGAGCAGTTCTTC
clone size: -; J gene: TRBJ1-1; D gene: TRBD1; V gene: TRBV19; CDR3 protein: CASSISGDRGSRKAFF; CDR3 DNA: TGTGCCAGTAGTATTTCGGGGGACAGGGGGTCCCGCAAGGCTTTCTTT
clone size: -; J gene: TRBJ1-3; D gene: TRBD1; V gene: TRBV28; CDR3 protein: CASSLDRDWAGNTIYF; CDR3 DNA: TGTGCCAGCAGTTTAGACAGGGATTGGGCTGGAAACACCATATATTTT
clone size: once; J gene: TRBJ1-4; D gene: TRBD1; V gene: TRBV5-1; CDR3 protein: CARDGPGQANEKLFF; CDR3 DNA: TGCGCCAGGGATGGCCCGGGACAGGCTAATGAAAAACTGTTTTTT
clone size: -; J gene: TRBJ2-5; D gene: -; V gene: TRBV19; CDR3 protein: CASSIGGLETQYF; CDR3 DNA: TGTGCCAGTAGTATAGGAGGGCTAGAGACCCAGTACTTC
clone size: -; J gene: TRBJ2-5; D gene: -; V gene: TRBV24-1; CDR3 protein: CATSGREAGETQYF; CDR3 DNA: TGTGCCACCAGTGGTAGGGAGGCAGGGGAGACCCAGTACTTC
clone size: -; J gene: TRBJ1-3; D gene: TRBD1; V gene: TRBV5-1; CDR3 protein: CASSFSGGKRDTIYF; CDR3 DNA: TGCGCCAGCAGCTTTTCAGGGGGAAAGAGGGACACCATATATTTT
clone size: -; J gene: TRBJ2-4; D gene: -; V gene: TRBV25-1; CDR3 protein: CASSDPRPGYGSVNIQYF; CDR3 DNA: TGTGCCAGCAGTGATCCTCGGCCAGGGTACGGCTCTGTAAACATTCAGTACTTC
clone size: few; J gene: TRBJ2-3; D gene: TRBD2; V gene: TRBV7-2; CDR3 protein: CASSSSGVVDTQYF; CDR3 DNA: TGTGCCAGCAGCTCTAGCGGGGTGGTAGATACGCAGTATTTT
clone size: few; J gene: TRBJ2-1; D gene: TRBD2; V gene: TRBV19; CDR3 protein: CASSTTSGRGEQFF; CDR3 DNA: TGTGCCAGTAGTACTACTAGCGGGAGGGGTGAGCAGTTCTTC
clone size: -; J gene: TRBJ2-3; D gene: -; V gene: TRBV28; CDR3 protein: CASIAGSTDTQYF; CDR3 DNA: TGTGCCAGTATTGCGGGCAGCACAGATACGCAGTATTTT
clone size: -; J gene: TRBJ1-5; D gene: -; V gene: TRBV21-1; CDR3 protein: CASSKLRDRGRECNQPQHF; CDR3 DNA: TGTGCCAGCAGCAAACTTCGGGACAGGGGGCGCGAGTGCAATCAGCCCCAGCATTTT
clone size: -; J gene: TRBJ1-2; D gene: TRBD1; V gene: TRBV3-1/TRBV3-2; CDR3 protein: CASSGDRYRYGYTF; CDR3 DNA: TGTGCCAGCAGCGGGGACAGGTACCGCTATGGCTACACCTTC
clone size: -; J gene: TRBJ2-4; D gene: -; V gene: TRBV5-1; CDR3 protein: CASSLGGVPKNIQYF; CDR3 DNA: TGCGCCAGCAGCTTGGGGGGGGTCCCCAAAAACATTCAGTACTTC
clone size: -; J gene: TRBJ1-1; D gene: TRBD1; V gene: TRBV25-1; CDR3 protein: CASSSTGDTEAFF; CDR3 DNA: TGTGCCAGCAGTAGTACAGGGGACACTGAAGCTTTCTTT
clone size: -; J gene: TRBJ1-5; D gene: -; V gene: TRBV5-8; CDR3 protein: CASSYRDQPQHF; CDR3 DNA: TGTGCCAGCAGCTACAGGGATCAGCCCCAGCATTTT
clone size: -; J gene: TRBJ1-6; D gene: -; V gene: TRBV15; CDR3 protein: CATGQGRNSPLHF; CDR3 DNA: TGTGCCACGGGTCAGGGGCGTAATTCACCCCTCCACTTT
clone size: -; J gene: TRBJ2-7; D gene: TRBD2; V gene: TRBV4-3; CDR3 protein: CASSQDGGYEQYF; CDR3 DNA: TGCGCCAGCAGCCAAGACGGGGGGTACGAGCAGTACTTC
clone size: -; J gene: TRBJ1-4; D gene: -; V gene: TRBV27; CDR3 protein: CASSPRVKGEKLFF; CDR3 DNA: TGTGCCAGCAGTCCCAGGGTGAAAGGTGAAAAACTGTTTTTT
clone size: -; J gene: TRBJ1-1; D gene: TRBD1; V gene: TRBV7-2; CDR3 protein: CASSWRGGSVGEAFF; CDR3 DNA: TGTGCCAGCAGCTGGCGAGGGGGCTCCGTGGGTGAAGCTTTCTTT
clone size: -; J gene: TRBJ2-1; D gene: TRBD1; V gene: TRBV5-6; CDR3 protein: CASSLGTGISNEQFF; CDR3 DNA: TGTGCCAGCAGCTTAGGGACAGGGATATCCAATGAGCAGTTCTTC
clone size: -; J gene: TRBJ1-1; D gene: -; V gene: TRBV30; CDR3 protein: CAWSRETWNTEAFF; CDR3 DNA: TGTGCCTGGAGCCGAGAGACATGGAACACTGAAGCTTTCTTT
clone size: -; J gene: TRBJ2-3; D gene: -; V gene: TRBV3-1/TRBV3-2; CDR3 protein: CASSLDRGTDTQYF; CDR3 DNA: TGTGCCAGCAGCCTCGATCGGGGGACAGATACGCAGTATTTT
clone size: -; J gene: TRBJ2-4; D gene: -; V gene: TRBV4-3; CDR3 protein: CASSQEGAKNIQYF; CDR3 DNA: TGCGCCAGCAGCCAAGAGGGGGCTAAAAACATTCAGTACTTC
clone size: -; J gene: TRBJ2-7; D gene: -; V gene: TRBV28; CDR3 protein: CASSSLLYEQYF; CDR3 DNA: TGTGCCAGCAGTTCCCTTCTCTACGAGCAGTACTTC
clone size: -; J gene: TRBJ1-6; D gene: -; V gene: TRBV9; CDR3 protein: CASTSSYNSPLHF; CDR3 DNA: TGTGCCAGTACGAGCTCCTATAATTCACCCCTCCACTTT
clone size: -; J gene: TRBJ1-6; D gene: -; V gene: TRBV27; CDR3 protein: CASSTREPGNSPLHF; CDR3 DNA: TGTGCCAGCAGCACGCGGGAGCCCGGTAATTCACCCCTCCACTTT
clone size: -; J gene: TRBJ1-2; D gene: -; V gene: TRBV6-2/TRBV6-3; CDR3 protein: CASSYVRGRYGYTF; CDR3 DNA: TGTGCCAGCAGTTACGTCAGGGGCCGCTATGGCTACACCTTC
clone size: -; J gene: TRBJ2-3; D gene: -; V gene: TRBV7-3; CDR3 protein: CASSLETYTDTQYF; CDR3 DNA: TGTGCCAGCAGCTTAGAAACCTACACAGATACGCAGTATTTT
clone size: few; J gene: TRBJ2-1; D gene: TRBD2; V gene: TRBV19; CDR3 protein: CASKLAGYNEQFF; CDR3 DNA: TGTGCCAGTAAACTAGCGGGGTACAATGAGCAGTTCTTC
clone size: -; J gene: TRBJ2-5; D gene: TRBD2; V gene: TRBV28; CDR3 protein: CASSLLGGWTSGRAGDPETQYF; CDR3 DNA: TGTGCCAGCAGTTTATTAGGCGGCTGGACTAGCGGGAGGGCCGGGGACCCAGAGACCCAGTACTTC
clone size: -; J gene: TRBJ1-5; D gene: TRBD1; V gene: TRBV7-2; CDR3 protein: CASSRRTGGGNQPQHF; CDR3 DNA: TGTGCCAGCAGCCGCCGGACAGGGGGCGGCAATCAGCCCCAGCATTTT
clone size: many; J gene: TRBJ1-1; D gene: -; V gene: TRBV24-1; CDR3 protein: CATSTPNTEAFF; CDR3 DNA: TGTGCCACCAGTACACCTAACACTGAAGCTTTCTTT
clone size: -; J gene: TRBJ2-4; D gene: -; V gene: TRBV7-3; CDR3 protein: CASSPVQIPLAKNIQYF; CDR3 DNA: TGTGCCAGCAGCCCGGTACAGATTCCTCTAGCCAAAAACATTCAGTACTTC
clone size: -; J gene: TRBJ2-7; D gene: TRBD2; V gene: TRBV19; CDR3 protein: CASIGPSGGPGAYEQYF; CDR3 DNA: TGTGCCAGTATAGGCCCCAGCGGGGGGCCAGGGGCCTACGAGCAGTACTTC